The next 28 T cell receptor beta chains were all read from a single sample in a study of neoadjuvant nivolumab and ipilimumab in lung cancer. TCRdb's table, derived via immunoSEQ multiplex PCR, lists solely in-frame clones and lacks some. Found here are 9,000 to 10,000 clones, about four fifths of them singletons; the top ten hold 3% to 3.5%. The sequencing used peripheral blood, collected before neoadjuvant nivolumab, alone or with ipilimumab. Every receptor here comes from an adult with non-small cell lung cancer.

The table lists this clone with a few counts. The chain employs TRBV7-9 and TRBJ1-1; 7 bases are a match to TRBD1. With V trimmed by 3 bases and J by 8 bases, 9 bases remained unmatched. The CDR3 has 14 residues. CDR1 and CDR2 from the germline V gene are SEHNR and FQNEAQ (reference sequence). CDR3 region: CASSLATGIMEAFF. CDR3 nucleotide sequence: TGTGCCAGCAGCTTGGCGACAGGGATAATGGAAGCTTTCTTT.

The CDR3 DNA reads as TGTGCCAGCAGCTTCGATAACAGGGTTGGCTACAATGAGCAGTTCTTC. Amino acids: CASSFDNRVGYNEQFF. The chain joins TRBV7-9 to TRBJ2-1; tentatively, D is TRBD1 (6 bases). Trimming left V 3 bases short and J 3 bases short, with 15 bases between. CDR3 length: 16 amino acids. Germline V gene lookup returns CDR1 SEHNR and CDR2 FQNEAQ (reference sequence).

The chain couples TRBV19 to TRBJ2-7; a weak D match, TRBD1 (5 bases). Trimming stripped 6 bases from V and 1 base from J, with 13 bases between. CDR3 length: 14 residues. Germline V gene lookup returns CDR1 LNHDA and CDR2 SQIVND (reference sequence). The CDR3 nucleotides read TGTGCCAGTAGCTTTCGACAGTCATCCTACGAGCAGTACTTC. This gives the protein CASSFRQSSYEQYF.

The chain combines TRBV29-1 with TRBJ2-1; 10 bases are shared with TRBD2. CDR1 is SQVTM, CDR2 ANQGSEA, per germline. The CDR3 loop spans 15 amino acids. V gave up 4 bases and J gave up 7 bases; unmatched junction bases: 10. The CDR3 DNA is TGCAGCGTTGGCGGACTAGCGGCACATAATAATGAGCAGTTCTTC. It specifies CSVGGLAAHNNEQFF.

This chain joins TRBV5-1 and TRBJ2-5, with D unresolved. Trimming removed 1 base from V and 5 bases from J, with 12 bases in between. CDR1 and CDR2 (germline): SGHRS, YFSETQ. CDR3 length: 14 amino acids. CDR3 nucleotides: TGCGCCAGCAGCTTGAGCCCCAATTCGGAGACCCAGTACTTC. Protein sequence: CASSLSPNSETQYF.

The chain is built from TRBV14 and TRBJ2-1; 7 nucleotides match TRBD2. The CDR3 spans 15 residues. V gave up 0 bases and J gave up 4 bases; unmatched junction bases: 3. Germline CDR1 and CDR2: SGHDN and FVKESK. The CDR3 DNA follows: TGTGCCAGCAGCCAAGAATGGGGGGGGTACAATGAGCAGTTCTTC. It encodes CASSQEWGGYNEQFF.

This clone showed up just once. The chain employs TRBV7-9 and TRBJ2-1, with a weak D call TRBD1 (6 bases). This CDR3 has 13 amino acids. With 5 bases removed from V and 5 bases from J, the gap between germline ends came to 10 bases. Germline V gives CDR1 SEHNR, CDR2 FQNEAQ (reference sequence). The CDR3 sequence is CASSRDKNNEQFF. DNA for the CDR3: TGTGCCAGCAGCCGGGACAAGAACAATGAGCAGTTCTTC.

CDR3 residues: CASSQVGRNEQFF. CDR3 sequence (DNA): TGTGCCAGCAGCCAAGTGGGAAGGAATGAGCAGTTCTTC. This rearrangement joins TRBV14 to TRBJ2-1; no clear D. CDR3 length equals 13 residues. Germline CDR1 reads SGHDN; CDR2 reads FVKESK. Trimming took 1 base from V and 7 from J, leaving 8 bases between them.

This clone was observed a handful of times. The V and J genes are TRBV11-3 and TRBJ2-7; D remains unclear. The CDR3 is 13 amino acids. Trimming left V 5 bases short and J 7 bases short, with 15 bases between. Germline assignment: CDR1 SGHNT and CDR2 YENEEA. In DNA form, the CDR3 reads TGTGCCAGCAGCCCCTCCACCCCGGTTGAGCAGTACTTC. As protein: CASSPSTPVEQYF.

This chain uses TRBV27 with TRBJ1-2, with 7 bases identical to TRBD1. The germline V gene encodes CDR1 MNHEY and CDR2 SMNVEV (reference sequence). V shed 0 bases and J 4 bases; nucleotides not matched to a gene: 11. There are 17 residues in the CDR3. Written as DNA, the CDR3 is TGTGCCAGCAGTTTATCTCCCTACAGGGGAGGCTTCTATGGCTACACCTTC. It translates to CASSLSPYRGGFYGYTF.

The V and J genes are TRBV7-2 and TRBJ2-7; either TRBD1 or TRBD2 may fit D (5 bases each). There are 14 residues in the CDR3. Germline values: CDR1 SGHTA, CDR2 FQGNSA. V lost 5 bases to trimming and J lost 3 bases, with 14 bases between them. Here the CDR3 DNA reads TGTGCCAGCAGCGGACGGGACCGATTCTACGAGCAGTACTTC. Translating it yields CASSGRDRFYEQYF.

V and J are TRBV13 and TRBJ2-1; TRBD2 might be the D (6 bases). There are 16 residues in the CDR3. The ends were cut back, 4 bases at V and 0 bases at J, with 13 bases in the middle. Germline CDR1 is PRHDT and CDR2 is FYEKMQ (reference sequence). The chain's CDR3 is CASSWRDGSSYNEQFF. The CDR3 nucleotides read TGTGCCAGCAGCTGGCGGGACGGGAGCTCCTACAATGAGCAGTTCTTC.

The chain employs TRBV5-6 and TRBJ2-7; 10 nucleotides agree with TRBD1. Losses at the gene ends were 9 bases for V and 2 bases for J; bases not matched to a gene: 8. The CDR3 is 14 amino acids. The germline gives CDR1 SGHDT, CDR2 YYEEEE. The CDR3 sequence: CATQRGQGPYEQYF. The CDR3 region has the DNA TGTGCCACCCAGCGGGGACAGGGGCCCTACGAGCAGTACTTC.

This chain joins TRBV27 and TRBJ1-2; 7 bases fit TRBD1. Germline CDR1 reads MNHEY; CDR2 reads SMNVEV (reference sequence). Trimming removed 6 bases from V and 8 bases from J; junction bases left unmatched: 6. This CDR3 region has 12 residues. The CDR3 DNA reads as TGTGCCAGCAGAACAGGGGCGGAAGGCTACACCTTC. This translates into CASRTGAEGYTF.

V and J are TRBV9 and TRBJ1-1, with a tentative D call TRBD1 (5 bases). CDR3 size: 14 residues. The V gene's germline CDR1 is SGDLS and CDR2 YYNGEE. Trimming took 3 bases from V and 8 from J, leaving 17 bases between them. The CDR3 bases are TGTGCCAGCAGCGGACAGCCAAAGTCCTCGGAAGCTTTCTTT. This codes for CASSGQPKSSEAFF.

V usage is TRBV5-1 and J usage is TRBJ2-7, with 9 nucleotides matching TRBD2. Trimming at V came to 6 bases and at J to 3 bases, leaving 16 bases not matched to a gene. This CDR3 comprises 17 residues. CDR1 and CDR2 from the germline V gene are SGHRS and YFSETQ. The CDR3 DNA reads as TGCGCCAGCAAGAGGAGGGTAGCGGGGGCCCGCGTCTACGAGCAGTACTTC. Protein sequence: CASKRRVAGARVYEQYF. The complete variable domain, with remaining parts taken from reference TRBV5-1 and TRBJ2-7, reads KAGVTQTPRYLIKTRGQQVTLSCSPISGHRSVSWYQQTPGQGLQFLFEYFSETQRNKGNFPGRFSGRQFSNSRSEMNVSTLELGDSALYLCASKRRVAGARVYEQYFGPGTRLTVT.

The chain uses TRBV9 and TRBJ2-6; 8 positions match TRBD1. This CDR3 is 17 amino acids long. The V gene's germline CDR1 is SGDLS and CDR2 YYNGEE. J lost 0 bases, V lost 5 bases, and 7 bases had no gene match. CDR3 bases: TGTGCCAGCAGTGAGGACAGGGCCCCCTCTGGGGCCAACGTCCTGACTTTC. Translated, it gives CASSEDRAPSGANVLTF. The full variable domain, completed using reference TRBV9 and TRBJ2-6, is DSGVTQTPKHLITATGQRVTLRCSPRSGDLSVYWYQQSLDQGLQFLIQYYNGEERAKGNILERFSAQQFPDLHSELNLSSLELGDSALYFCASSEDRAPSGANVLTFGAGSRLTVL.

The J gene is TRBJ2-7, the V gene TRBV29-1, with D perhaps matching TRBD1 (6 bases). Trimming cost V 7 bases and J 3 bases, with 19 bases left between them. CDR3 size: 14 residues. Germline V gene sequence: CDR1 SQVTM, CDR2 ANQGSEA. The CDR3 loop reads CSAVLRGRGYEQYF. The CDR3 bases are TGCAGCGCCGTGCTCAGGGGAAGGGGCTACGAGCAGTACTTC.

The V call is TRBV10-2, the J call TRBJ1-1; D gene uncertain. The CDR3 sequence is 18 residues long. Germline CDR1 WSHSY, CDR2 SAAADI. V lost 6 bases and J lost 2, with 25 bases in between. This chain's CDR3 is CASSFPIKGWETNTEAFF. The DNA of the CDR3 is TGCGCCAGCAGCTTCCCAATAAAGGGATGGGAGACTAACACTGAAGCTTTCTTT.

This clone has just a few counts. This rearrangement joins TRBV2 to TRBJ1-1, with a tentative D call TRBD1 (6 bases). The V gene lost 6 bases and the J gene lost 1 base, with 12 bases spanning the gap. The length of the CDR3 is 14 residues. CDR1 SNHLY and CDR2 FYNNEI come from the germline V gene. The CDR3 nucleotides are TGTGCCAGCAGAATTCCAGGGGAGAACACTGAAGCTTTCTTT. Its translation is CASRIPGENTEAFF. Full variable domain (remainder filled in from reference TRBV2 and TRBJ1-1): EPEVTQTPSHQVTQMGQEVILRCVPISNHLYFYWYRQILGQKVEFLVSFYNNEISEKSEIFDDQFSVERPDGSNFTLKIRSTKLEDSAMYFCASRIPGENTEAFFGQGTRLTVV.

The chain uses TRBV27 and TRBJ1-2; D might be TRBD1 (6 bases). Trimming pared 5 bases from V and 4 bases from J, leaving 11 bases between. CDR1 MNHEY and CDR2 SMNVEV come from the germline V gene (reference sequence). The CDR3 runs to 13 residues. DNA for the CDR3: TGTGCCAGCAGTGTGGACAGTACCTATGGCTACACCTTC. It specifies CASSVDSTYGYTF.

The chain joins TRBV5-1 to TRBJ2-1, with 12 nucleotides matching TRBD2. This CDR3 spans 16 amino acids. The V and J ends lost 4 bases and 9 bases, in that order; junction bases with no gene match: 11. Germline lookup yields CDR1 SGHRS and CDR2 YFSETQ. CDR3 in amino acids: CASSAKTSGSLFEQFF. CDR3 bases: TGCGCCAGCAGCGCAAAGACTAGCGGGAGCCTATTTGAGCAGTTCTTC.

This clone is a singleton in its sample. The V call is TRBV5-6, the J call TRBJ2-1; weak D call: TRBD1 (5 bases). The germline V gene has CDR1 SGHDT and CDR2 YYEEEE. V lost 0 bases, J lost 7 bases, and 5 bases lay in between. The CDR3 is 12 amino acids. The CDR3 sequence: CASSLGQNEQFF. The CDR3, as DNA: TGTGCCAGCAGCTTGGGACAGAATGAGCAGTTCTTC.

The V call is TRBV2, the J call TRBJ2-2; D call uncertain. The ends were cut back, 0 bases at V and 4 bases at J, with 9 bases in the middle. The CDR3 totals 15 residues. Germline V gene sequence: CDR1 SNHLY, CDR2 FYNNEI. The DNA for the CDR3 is TGTGCCAGCAGTGAAGCGCGACTGCCCACCGGGGAGCTGTTTTTT. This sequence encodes CASSEARLPTGELFF.

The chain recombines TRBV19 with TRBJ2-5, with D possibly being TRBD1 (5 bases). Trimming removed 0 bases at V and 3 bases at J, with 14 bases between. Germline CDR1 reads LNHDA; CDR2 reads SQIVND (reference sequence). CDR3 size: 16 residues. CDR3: CASSIDLRQGKETQYF. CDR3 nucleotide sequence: TGTGCCAGTAGTATAGATCTGCGGCAGGGTAAAGAGACCCAGTACTTC.

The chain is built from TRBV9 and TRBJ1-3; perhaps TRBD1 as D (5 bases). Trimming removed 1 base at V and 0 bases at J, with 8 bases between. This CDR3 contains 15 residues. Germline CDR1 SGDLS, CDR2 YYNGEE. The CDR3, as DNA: TGTGCCAGCAGCGTATTAGGGGTCTCTGGAAACACCATATATTTT. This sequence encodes CASSVLGVSGNTIYF.

DNA of the CDR3: TGTGCCAGTAGTTCTGGGGCGGTCCCCATGATCGATGAGCAGTTCTTC. It specifies CASSSGAVPMIDEQFF. J is TRBJ2-1 and V is TRBV19, with D possibly matching TRBD1 (5 bases). CDR1 and CDR2 from the germline V gene are LNHDA and SQIVND (reference sequence). The CDR3 sequence is 16 residues long. V gave up 5 bases and J gave up 8 bases, with 22 bases separating them. Full variable domain (outside the CDR3, taken from reference TRBV19 and TRBJ2-1): DGGITQSPKYLFRKEGQNVTLSCEQNLNHDAMYWYRQDPGQGLRLIYYSQIVNDFQKGDIAEGYSVSREKKESFPLTVTSAQKNPTAFYLCASSSGAVPMIDEQFFGPGTRLTVL.

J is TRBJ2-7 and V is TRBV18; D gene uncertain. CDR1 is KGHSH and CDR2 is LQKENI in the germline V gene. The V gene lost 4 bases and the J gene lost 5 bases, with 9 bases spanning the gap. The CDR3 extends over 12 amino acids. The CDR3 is CASSLQRHEQYF. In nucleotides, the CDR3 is TGTGCCAGCTCACTACAACGACACGAGCAGTACTTC. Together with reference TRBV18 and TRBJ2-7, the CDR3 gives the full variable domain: NAGVMQNPRHLVRRRGQEARLRCSPMKGHSHVYWYRQLPEEGLKFMVYLQKENIIDESGMPKERFSAEFPKEGPSILRIQQVVRGDSAAYFCASSLQRHEQYFGPGTRLTVT.